Below, one T cell receptor beta chain is given with its context. The source of the sample is a study of T cell changes during pregnancy in multiple sclerosis. Assay: immunoSEQ multiplex PCR; the TCRdb copy retains only in-frame clones and omits some. The table lists more than 40,000 clones, roughly 94% of them singletons. V dropped 4 bases and J dropped 4 bases, with 25 bases sitting between them. Germline V gives CDR1 LGHNA, CDR2 YSLEER. The CDR3 is 18 amino acids. This sequence joins TRBV4-3 and TRBJ1-2; D possibly corresponds to TRBD1 (5 bases). The source of this sequence is a female donor with multiple sclerosis, enrolled in a pregnancy study. The material was CD4+ T cells from peripheral blood mononuclear cells, obtained in the second trimester of pregnancy. This CDR3 reads CASSLRIPTKGELYGYTF. In DNA, the CDR3 is TGCGCCAGCAGCCTACGTATCCCAACAAAAGGGGAACTCTATGGCTACACCTTC.